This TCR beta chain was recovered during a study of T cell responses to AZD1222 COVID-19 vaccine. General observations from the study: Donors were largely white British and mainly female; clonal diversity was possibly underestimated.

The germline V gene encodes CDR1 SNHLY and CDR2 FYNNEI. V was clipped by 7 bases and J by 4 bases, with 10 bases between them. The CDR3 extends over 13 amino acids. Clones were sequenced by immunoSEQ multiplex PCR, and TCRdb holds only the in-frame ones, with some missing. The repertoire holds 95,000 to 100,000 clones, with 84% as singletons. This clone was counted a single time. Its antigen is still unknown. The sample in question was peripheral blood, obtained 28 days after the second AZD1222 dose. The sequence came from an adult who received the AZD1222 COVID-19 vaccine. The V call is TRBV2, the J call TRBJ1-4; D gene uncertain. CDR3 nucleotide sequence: TGTGCCAGCAAGGGCCAGATTAATGAAAAACTGTTTTTT. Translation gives CASKGQINEKLFF.